This T cell receptor beta chain is drawn from a study of blood T cell repertoires in COVID-19. Study summary: Samples of COVID-19 (acute and convalescent) were obtained from the United States, Italy and Spain. Nucleic acid was either cDNA or gDNA, and it came from T cells, B-cell-depleted T cells, or PBMCs.

Assay: immunoSEQ multiplex PCR; the TCRdb copy retains only in-frame clones and omits some. The sample yields 400,000 to 450,000 clones, about 90% seen once. V was clipped by 3 bases and J by 9 bases; unmatched bases: 4. The germline gives CDR1 DFQATT, CDR2 SNEGSKA (reference sequence). CDR3 length: 14 amino acids. This rearrangement joins TRBV20-1 to TRBJ1-6; 11 bases map to TRBD1. Sample: peripheral blood. This clonotype was obtained from a man between 18 and 29 years old with COVID-19, enrolled during active disease. CDR3 sequence: CSASRGTGGSPLHF. CDR3 coding DNA: TGCAGTGCTAGTAGGGGGACAGGGGGTTCACCCCTCCACTTT.